This T cell receptor (beta chain) was found in a study of blood T cell repertoires in COVID-19. Everyone who took part was about 18 to 90 years old, and they came from about 25 US areas. Original processing methods: The authors estimated nucleated cell counts from reference gene primer amplification. Sequencing was performed with immunoSEQ multiplex PCR; in TCRdb, only in-frame clones are kept and a portion is missing. V and J calls and clone size are as listed in that table; D and trimming were resolved from the DNA. Of roughly 330,000 clones listed, 70% to 90% are singletons. Germline V lookup: CDR1 MDHEN, CDR2 SYDVKM. The J segment lost 5 bases and the V segment lost 5 bases, leaving 9 bases of the junction unmatched. The length of the CDR3 is 15 residues.

The chain is built from TRBV28 and TRBJ1-5, with 7 bases aligning to TRBD1. Specimen: PBMCs or T cells enriched from blood (not recorded which). The clonotype was recovered from a woman under 40 who had recovered from COVID-19. CDR3 residues: CASSGPGGRDQPQHF. CDR3 sequence (DNA): TGTGCCAGCAGTGGTCCAGGGGGTAGGGATCAGCCCCAGCATTTT.